This T cell receptor (beta chain) was profiled in a study of T cell responses to AZD1222 COVID-19 vaccine. Findings of the study overall: Distributed over spike, vaccine-associated CD4 TCRs predominated at 160-218 and 743-854.

CDR1 is WNHNN, CDR2 SYGVQD, per germline (reference sequence). V shed 9 bases, J shed 3 bases, and the junction held 5 bases outside the gene matches. The CDR3 covers 12 residues. The assay was immunoSEQ multiplex PCR, and TCRdb's table has in-frame clones only and misses some. The profile shows about 130,000 clones, roughly 90% of them singletons. Of note for this clone: As yet, its antigen is unknown.

The rearrangement links TRBV10-1 to TRBJ2-7, with TRBD1 matching 7 bases. This TCR derives from an adult in good health. The sample consisted of peripheral blood, taken on day 0 of AZD1222 vaccination. The CDR3 region is CASQTGIYEQYF. The CDR3 DNA reads TGCGCCAGTCAGACAGGGATCTACGAGCAGTACTTC.